These 5 T cell receptor beta chains were all obtained from the same sample, sequenced in a study of shared clonotypes between healthy human individuals. Clones were sequenced by immunoSEQ multiplex PCR, and TCRdb holds only the in-frame ones, with some missing. The data contain approximately 350,000 clones, 95% to 97% of them singletons. What was sequenced was memory CD8+ T cells sorted from blood. Noted subset: CD45RO+ cells pooled with CCR7-negative TemRA cells. These receptors were obtained from a man aged 25 to 40 in good health.

The chain's CDR3 is CASSQWDRNTGELFF. The CDR3 DNA reads TGCGCCAGCAGCCAATGGGACAGGAACACCGGGGAGCTGTTTTTT. V usage is TRBV4-1 and J usage is TRBJ2-2; TRBD1 agrees at 7 bases. The V gene's germline CDR1 is MGHRA and CDR2 YSYEKL. The CDR3 contains 15 residues. V was pared by 2 bases and J by 1 base, with 1 base of the junction left unmatched.

The chain uses TRBV14 and TRBJ2-3, with D possibly matching TRBD2 (6 bases). Germline assignment: CDR1 SGHDN and CDR2 FVKESK. There are 16 residues in the CDR3. Trimming shortened V by 3 bases and J by 3 bases, and 16 bases separated the two germline ends. The chain's CDR3 is CASSQVTGLRTDTQYF. The CDR3 DNA reads as TGTGCCAGCAGCCAGGTTACGGGACTTAGAACAGATACGCAGTATTTT.

In this sample, this clone turned up a few times. The rearrangement joins TRBV27 to TRBJ1-3; D call uncertain. CDR1 MNHEY and CDR2 SMNVEV come from the germline V gene (reference sequence). V was trimmed by 2 bases and J by 0 bases, leaving 14 bases between them. The length of the CDR3 is 17 residues. CDR3 region: CASSLTASSFSGNTIYF. Here the CDR3 DNA reads TGTGCCAGCAGTTTAACTGCCAGTTCATTCTCTGGAAACACCATATATTTT.

As for this clone: A junction end diverges from the germline sequence, so it may reflect a read error. The chain joins TRBV7-9 to TRBJ2-1; D is perhaps TRBD2 (6 bases). This CDR3 has 13 residues. The germline gives CDR1 SEHNR, CDR2 FQNEAQ (reference sequence). The CDR3 here is CAAERASHNEQFF. The CDR3 DNA sequence: TGTGCCGCGGAGCGGGCCTCCCACAATGAGCAGTTCTTC.

The chain recombines TRBV19 with TRBJ2-1; no reliable D call. CDR3 length equals 14 residues. Germline V gives CDR1 LNHDA, CDR2 SQIVND (reference sequence). V lost 8 bases and J 3 bases, leaving 14 bases between the germline ends. Here the CDR3 reads CASGSEVYYNEQFF. The CDR3 DNA follows: TGTGCCAGTGGGTCGGAAGTTTACTACAATGAGCAGTTCTTC.